The present entry profiles one T cell receptor beta chain with its context. The antigen is unknown. The sample is drawn from a study of a mutant IDH1 vaccine in newly diagnosed glioma. Method: immunoSEQ multiplex PCR; TCRdb's copy keeps in-frame clones and lacks some. The sample lists around 60,000 clones, around 91% seen once, with less than 2% in the top ten. The CDR3 extends over 15 amino acids. V gave up 3 bases and J gave up 0 bases, with 8 bases separating them. Germline V gene data show CDR1 as MNHEY and CDR2 as SMNVEV (reference sequence). This sample's time point: week 11, during vaccination. In the vaccine, a single dose held 300 ug of the mutant IDH1 20-mer peptide, along with topical imiquimod. Notes on the study in general: Induction of immune responses by the vaccine occurred in about 93% of patients.

Here the sequenced sample was PBMCs, taken from a glioma patient whose treatment included an IDH1 peptide vaccine. This chain uses TRBV27 with TRBJ2-2; D not resolved. The clonotype originates from a man aged 35-49 years with glioma. In nucleotides, the CDR3 is TGTGCCAGCAGTTTTTCGGCATCGAACACCGGGGAGCTGTTTTTT. This encodes CASSFSASNTGELFF.